The sample holds a few counts of the clone carrying this TCR beta chain. Its matching antigen is unknown. Time point of the sample: pre-sensitization, week 0. The treatment: therapeutic diphenylcyclopropenone sensitization with weekly scalp DPC. Non-pregnant alopecia patients aged 18 to 70, suitable for DPC therapy. This sample is part of a study of human T cells and chemical hapten exposure. As for the study in general: Sensitization applied 2% DPC to roughly 2 cm by roughly 2 cm of upper inner arm skin. Slight volume differences across pooled libraries mainly accounted for varying per-sample TCR yields. Findings and caveats of the study: With patch test score, the counts of PT1 expanded TCRs showed a positive correlation.

TCRdb processed the RACE reads anew with MiXCR; each CDR3 protein has one entry. The sample records some 400,000 distinct CDR3 sequences, about 5.1% being singletons. Germline CDR1 SQVTM, CDR2 ANQGSEA. The CDR3 extends over 12 amino acids. J lost 8 bases, V lost 1 base, and 3 bases had no gene match. Specimen: whole blood, collected in connection with sensitization to the hapten diphenylcyclopropenone (DPC). The clonotype comes from a woman in her 50s with alopecia areata. Some clones in this sample may be carry-over from other donors' samples. This sequence joins TRBV29-1 and TRBJ1-2; 8 bases agree with TRBD1. The CDR3 region is CSVEAGDRGYTF. Written as DNA, the CDR3 is TGCAGCGTTGAAGCTGGGGACAGGGGCTACACCTTC.